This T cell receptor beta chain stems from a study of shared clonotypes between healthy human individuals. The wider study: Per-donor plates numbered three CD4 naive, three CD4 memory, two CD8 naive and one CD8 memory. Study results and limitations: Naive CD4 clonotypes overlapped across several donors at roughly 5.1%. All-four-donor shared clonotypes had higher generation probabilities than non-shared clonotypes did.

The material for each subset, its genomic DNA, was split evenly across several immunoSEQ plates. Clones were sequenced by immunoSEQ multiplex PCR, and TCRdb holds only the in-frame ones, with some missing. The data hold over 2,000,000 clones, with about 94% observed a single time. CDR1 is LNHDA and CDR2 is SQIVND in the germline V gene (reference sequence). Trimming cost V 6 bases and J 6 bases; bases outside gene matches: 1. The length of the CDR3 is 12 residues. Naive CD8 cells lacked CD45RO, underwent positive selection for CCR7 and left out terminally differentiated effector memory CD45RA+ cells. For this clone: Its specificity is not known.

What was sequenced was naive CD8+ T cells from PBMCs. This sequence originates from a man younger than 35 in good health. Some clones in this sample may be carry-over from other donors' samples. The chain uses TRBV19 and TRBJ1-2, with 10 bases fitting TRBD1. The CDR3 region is CASRTGGDGYTF. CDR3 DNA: TGTGCCAGTAGGACAGGGGGCGATGGCTACACCTTC. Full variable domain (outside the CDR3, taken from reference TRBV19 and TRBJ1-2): DGGITQSPKYLFRKEGQNVTLSCEQNLNHDAMYWYRQDPGQGLRLIYYSQIVNDFQKGDIAEGYSVSREKKESFPLTVTSAQKNPTAFYLCASRTGGDGYTFGSGTRLTVV.